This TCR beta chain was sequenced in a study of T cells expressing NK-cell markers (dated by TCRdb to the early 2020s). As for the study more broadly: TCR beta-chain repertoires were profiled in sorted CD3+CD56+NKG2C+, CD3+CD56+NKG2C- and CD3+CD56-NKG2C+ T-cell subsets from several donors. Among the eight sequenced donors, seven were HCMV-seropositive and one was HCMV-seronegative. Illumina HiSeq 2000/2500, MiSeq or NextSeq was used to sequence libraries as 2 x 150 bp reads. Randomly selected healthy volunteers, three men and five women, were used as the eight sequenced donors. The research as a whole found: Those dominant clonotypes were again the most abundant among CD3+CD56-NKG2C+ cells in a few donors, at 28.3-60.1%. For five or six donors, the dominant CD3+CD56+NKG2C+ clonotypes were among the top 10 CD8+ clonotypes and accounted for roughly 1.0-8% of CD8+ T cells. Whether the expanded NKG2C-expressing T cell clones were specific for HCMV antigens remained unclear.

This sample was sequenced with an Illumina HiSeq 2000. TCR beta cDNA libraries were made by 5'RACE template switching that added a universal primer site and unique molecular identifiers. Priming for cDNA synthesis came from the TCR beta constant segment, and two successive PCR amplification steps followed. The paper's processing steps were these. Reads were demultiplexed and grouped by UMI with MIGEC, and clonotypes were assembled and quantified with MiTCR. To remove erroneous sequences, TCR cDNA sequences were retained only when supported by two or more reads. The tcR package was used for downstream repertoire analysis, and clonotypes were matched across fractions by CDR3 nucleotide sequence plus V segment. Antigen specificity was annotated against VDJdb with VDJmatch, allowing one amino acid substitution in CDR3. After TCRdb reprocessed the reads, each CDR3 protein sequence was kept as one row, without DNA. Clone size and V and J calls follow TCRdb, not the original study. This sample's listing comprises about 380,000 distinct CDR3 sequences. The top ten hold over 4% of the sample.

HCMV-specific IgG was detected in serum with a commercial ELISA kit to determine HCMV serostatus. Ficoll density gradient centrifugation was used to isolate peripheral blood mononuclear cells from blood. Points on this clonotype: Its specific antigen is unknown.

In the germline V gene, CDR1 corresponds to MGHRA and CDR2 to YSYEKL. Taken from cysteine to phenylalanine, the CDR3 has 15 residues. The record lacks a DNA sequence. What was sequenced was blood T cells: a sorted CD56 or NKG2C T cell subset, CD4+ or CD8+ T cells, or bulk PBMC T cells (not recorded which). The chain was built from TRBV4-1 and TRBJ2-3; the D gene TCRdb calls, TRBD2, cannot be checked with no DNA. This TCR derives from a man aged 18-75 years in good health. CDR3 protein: CASSRERGAADTQYF.